This passage covers 9 T cell receptor beta chains from one sample sequenced in a study of T cell changes during pregnancy in multiple sclerosis. Measured with immunoSEQ multiplex PCR; TCRdb has only the in-frame clones, and not every one. Here the sample spans some 17,000 clones, 84% being singletons. Here the sequenced sample was CD8+ T cells from peripheral blood mononuclear cells, taken in the third trimester of pregnancy. These receptors all come from a female donor in good health, enrolled as a control in a pregnancy study.

The chain uses TRBV9 and TRBJ1-1; D is perhaps TRBD1 (5 bases). CDR1 is SGDLS and CDR2 is YYNGEE in the germline V gene. V lost 2 bases and J 4 bases, leaving 9 bases between the germline ends. The CDR3 contains 13 residues. DNA of the CDR3: TGTGCCAGCAGCGTGGTAGGGGCCACTGAAGCTTTCTTT. The encoded protein is CASSVVGATEAFF.

This sequence joins TRBV29-1 and TRBJ2-3, with D possibly TRBD2 on 6 matching bases. Germline V gene data show CDR1 as SQVTM and CDR2 as ANQGSEA. V was trimmed by 8 bases and J by 0 bases, leaving 12 bases between them. The CDR3 loop spans 13 amino acids. CDR3 sequence: CSFEAGSTDTQYF. The DNA of the CDR3 is TGCAGCTTCGAAGCGGGTAGCACAGATACGCAGTATTTT.

The chain recombines TRBV29-1 with TRBJ1-1; D is uncertain. The V gene lost 1 base and the J gene lost 7 bases, with 7 bases spanning the gap. The CDR3 spans 11 residues. Germline CDR1 reads SQVTM; CDR2 reads ANQGSEA. The CDR3 protein is CSVEGALEAFF. CDR3 DNA sequence: TGCAGCGTTGAAGGGGCCCTTGAAGCTTTCTTT.

J is TRBJ2-5 and V is TRBV15; 9 bases line up with TRBD1. The germline V gene has CDR1 LNHNV and CDR2 YYDKDF (reference sequence). The CDR3 has 13 amino acids. V lost 6 bases, J lost 4 bases, and 3 bases stayed unmatched. CDR3 in amino acids: CATRMTGGETQYF. The CDR3 nucleotides read TGTGCCACCAGGATGACAGGGGGAGAGACCCAGTACTTC.

The rearrangement uses TRBV5-6 and TRBJ2-5; no reliable D call. The J call could be wrong; TRBJ2-7 is a better fit for the DNA end. The CDR3 spans 14 residues. The germline gives CDR1 SGHDT, CDR2 YYEEEE. For the CDR3, the DNA is TGTGCCAGCAGCTTGGTGGGCCCGGTTTTCGAGCAGTACTTC. Translating it yields CASSLVGPVFEQYF.

The rearrangement links TRBV29-1 to TRBJ2-7; D remains ambiguous. V gave up 1 base and J gave up 1 base, with 23 bases separating them. The CDR3 runs to 18 residues. In germline, CDR1 is SQVTM, CDR2 ANQGSEA. The CDR3 DNA sequence: TGCAGCGTTGAAGGACCCGCAGTATTCGGCGAGGCTTCCTACGAGCAGTACTTC. Its translation: CSVEGPAVFGEASYEQYF.

The chain combines TRBV19 with TRBJ1-4, with D perhaps matching TRBD1 (5 bases). The CDR3 has 12 amino acids. The germline V gene has CDR1 LNHDA and CDR2 SQIVND (reference sequence). Trimming cost V 6 bases and J 8 bases, with 10 bases left between them. CDR3 coding DNA: TGTGCCAGTAGCCTCAGGGCAGAAAAACTGTTTTTT. Protein sequence: CASSLRAEKLFF.

The chain carries TRBV7-8 and TRBJ2-1; 8 bases line up with TRBD2. Germline CDR1 is SGHVS and CDR2 is FQNEAQ. The V segment lost 6 bases and the J segment 8 bases; nucleotides outside the gene matches: 12. This CDR3 spans 15 amino acids. The CDR3 DNA sequence: TGTGCCAGCAGTGGGACTAGAGGTCCCGGGGATGAGCAGTTCTTC. This gives the protein CASSGTRGPGDEQFF.

This chain links TRBV15 with TRBJ2-1; 10 positions match TRBD2. V lost 2 bases and J lost 5; bases outside the gene matches: 0. CDR1 is LNHNV, CDR2 YYDKDF, per germline (reference sequence). This CDR3 has 14 residues. Here the CDR3 reads CATSRLAGDNEQFF. CDR3 nucleotides: TGTGCCACCAGCAGACTAGCGGGAGACAATGAGCAGTTCTTC.